This TCR beta chain was sequenced in a study of cytotoxic CD8 clonotypes in ibrutinib-treated CLL. This table comes from immunoSEQ multiplex PCR, and its TCRdb copy is limited to in-frame clones, with some not included. The sample carries 130,000 or so clones, approximately 85% recorded once. Study-wide results and limits: Whereas clonality rose at ibrutinib response, it declined toward baseline at progression.

Cryopreserved PBMCs supplied roughly 1.8 micrograms of genomic DNA for TCR beta libraries. The CDR3 totals 13 residues. To note about this clone: The antigen is not known.

The sequence came from a human donor with chronic lymphocytic leukemia. This sequence joins TRBV21-1 and TRBJ1-2. TRBV21-1 represents a pseudogene. The material was PBMCs, obtained after 24 months of ibrutinib treatment. CDR3 residues: CASSREGTYGYTF. In nucleotides, the CDR3 is TGTGCCAGCAGCAGGGAGGGGACCTATGGCTACACCTTC.